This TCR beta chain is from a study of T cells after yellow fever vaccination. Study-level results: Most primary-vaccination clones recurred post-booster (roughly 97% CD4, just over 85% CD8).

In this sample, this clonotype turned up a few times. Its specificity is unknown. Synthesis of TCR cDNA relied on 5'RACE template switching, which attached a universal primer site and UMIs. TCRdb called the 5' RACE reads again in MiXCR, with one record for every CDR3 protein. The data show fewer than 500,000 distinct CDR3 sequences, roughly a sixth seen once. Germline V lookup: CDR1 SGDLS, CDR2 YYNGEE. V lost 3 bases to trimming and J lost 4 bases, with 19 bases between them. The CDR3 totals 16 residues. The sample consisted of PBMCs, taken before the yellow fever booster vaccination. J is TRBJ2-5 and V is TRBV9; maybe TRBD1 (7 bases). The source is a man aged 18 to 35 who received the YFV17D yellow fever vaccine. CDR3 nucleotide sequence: TGTGCCAGCAGCGCCGGAGGGGGCTTGATCGGAGAGACCCAGTACTTC. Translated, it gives CASSAGGGLIGETQYF.